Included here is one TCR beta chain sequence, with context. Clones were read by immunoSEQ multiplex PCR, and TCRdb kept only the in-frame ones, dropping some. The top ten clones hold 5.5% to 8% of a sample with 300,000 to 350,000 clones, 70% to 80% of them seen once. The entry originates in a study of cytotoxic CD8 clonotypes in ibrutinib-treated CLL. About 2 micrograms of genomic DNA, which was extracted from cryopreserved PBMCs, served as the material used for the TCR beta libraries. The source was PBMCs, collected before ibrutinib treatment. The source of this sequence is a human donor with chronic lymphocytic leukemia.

DNA for the CDR3: TGCAGCGTTGAACTAGCCTCCTACAATGAGCAGTTCTTC. Translated: CSVELASYNEQFF. This chain joins TRBV29-1 and TRBJ2-1, with a possible D match to TRBD2 (5 bases). Deletions cut 2 bases from V and 0 bases from J, with 5 bases between. This CDR3 is built from 13 residues. Germline V gene lookup returns CDR1 SQVTM and CDR2 ANQGSEA.